The T cell receptor beta chain described here comes from a study of T-cell memory formation after mild COVID-19. On this clonotype itself: Its specificity is not known.

This CDR3 spans 13 amino acids. Trimming cost V 1 base and J 10 bases, with 13 bases left between them. TCRdb re-analysed the 5' RACE reads in MiXCR, keeping a single row per CDR3 protein. In the table there are approximately 560,000 distinct CDR3 sequences, roughly 17% of which are singletons. Study-wide findings and caveats: Clones which contracted sat mainly in CM and EM if CD4+, and in EMRA if CD8+.

The chain has TRBV12-3 or TRBV12-4 and TRBJ1-1; D remains ambiguous. The sample consisted of PBMCs or a T cell subset sorted from them (not recorded which). The receptor comes from an adult woman who had mild COVID-19 (a few samples of this study predate the infection). Cell type and time point are not known. This CDR3 reads CASSLVIREGAFF. CDR3 DNA: TGTGCCAGCAGTTTAGTGATTCGGGAAGGAGCTTTCTTT.